The T cell receptor beta chain described here comes from a study of somatic mutations in cytotoxic T cells in rheumatoid arthritis (dated by TCRdb to about 2017). Background for the entire study: Right after diagnosis and prior to the start of any treatment, 30 ml EDTA of peripheral blood was drawn from patients. Some T-cell populations stained with V beta antibodies were sorted by flow on a FACSAria II or Sony SH800 to nearly 100% purity, with sorted V beta1+ cells additionally subjected to TCRB sequencing. In newly diagnosed rheumatoid arthritis without treatment, the study examined if expanded CD8+ T-cell clones harbor somatic mutations, relying on TCRB deep sequencing to characterize clonality. A total of about 67 rheumatoid arthritis patients and 20 or so healthy controls underwent TCRB deep sequencing. Patient and control groups had essentially identical median ages.

Positive magnetic bead selection on an AutoMACS was used to isolate CD4+ and CD8+ cells, with flow cytometry used to check purity. Initial screening for clonal expansions relied on flow cytometry with a TCR V beta antibody panel, after which sorted CD8+ fractions underwent TCRB deep sequencing for characterization. Peripheral blood mononuclear cells were obtained using density gradient separation with Ficoll-Paque PLUS. Nucleospin Tissue or Tissue XS kits were used to extract DNA from CD4-enriched, CD8-enriched or PBMC samples, and a Qubit 2.0 fluorometer was used for quantification. Genomic DNA underwent TCRB CDR3 sequencing using the immunoSEQ assay. Per the source publication's procedure: When patient CD8+ clones exceeding 1% were checked against published virus-specific TCRB sequences, only a few matched. Analyses were restricted to productive TCRB rearrangements. Defining a clone by its unique TCRB CDR3 sequence, the study calculated clonality as a productive clonality index derived from Shannon entropy. To calculate repertoire overlap between two samples, the template counts of each clone were considered relative to each sample's total templates. V-gene usage measured by flow cytometry correlated with TCRB sequencing V-gene usage, with a Spearman r of 0.6 to 0.7. The source is immuneACCESS, and TCRdb retained only in-frame sequences with V and J called. Part of the clones is not carried over; for the studies checked, unresolved V genes explain less than half of this, and the remainder is unexplained. From that table come the V and J calls and clone size; the DNA was used to work out D and trimming. This sample gives about 14,000 clones in total; under 85% of them show up just once. Less than 20% of the sample rests with the top ten.

What the work shows at the level of the full study, not this receptor alone: The slight underrepresentation of TRBV07 in patients was not corrected for multiple comparisons. CD8+ clonality increased with age in patients (Spearman r ~ 0.5) but not in healthy controls. Several identical CD8+ TCRB sequences were found in both blood and synovial fluid, and in about an eighth of the roughly 60 patients the largest CD8+ clone exceeded 20% of CD8+ cells. Viral specificity could not be ruled out by absence from virus-specific databases, and the antigen targets of the expanded CD8+ clones remained unknown. Rheumatoid arthritis patients and age-matched healthy controls did not significantly differ in CD8+ T-cell clonality.

With regard to this clone: Its recognized antigen is unknown. Base-call qualities are not available, and no considerably larger clone is one nucleotide away.

The CDR3 measures 12 amino acids from cysteine to phenylalanine. The sequence is cut down to CDR3 DNA, 36 bases in frame from base 1. V is cut by 4 bases and J by 7 bases, and the space between the germline ends is 10 bases. CDR1 and CDR2, per the germline V gene (reference sequence), are SEHNR and FQNEAQ. Sequencing input: CD8+ T cells sorted from blood. This TCR was recovered from an adult with rheumatoid arthritis. The chain uses TRBV7-9 and TRBJ2-5; TRBD2 is perhaps the D gene, given 6 matching bases. The DNA is as follows: TGTGCCAGCAGCTCCCGGGAGTGGACCCAGTACTTC. The encoded protein is CASSSREWTQYF.